This TCR beta chain was documented in a study of CD8 T cells in Susac syndrome. The CDR3 is 14 residues long. Germline V CDR1 and CDR2: SGHVS, FQNEAQ. Trimming cost V 4 bases and J 6 bases, with 13 bases left between them. The RNA input was roughly 0.5 to 1 ug, and it was reverse transcribed with random hexamers. It was immunoSEQ multiplex PCR that amplified TCR beta CDR3 across 54 Vbeta and 13 Jbeta. TCRdb analysed the immunoSEQ multiplex PCR reads with MiXCR anew, one entry per CDR3 protein. The sample gives 250,000 to 350,000 distinct CDR3 sequences, just over 90% of which show up once; approximately 0.065% is in the top ten.

The sequence came from a human donor with multiple sclerosis. The chain employs TRBV7-8 and TRBJ1-5; D uncertain. Sequencing was done on a sample of CD4+ T cells from PBMCs. The CDR3 coding sequence is TGTGCCAGCAGCTCCTCAACCATTGCTCAGCCCCAGCATTTT. This codes for CASSSSTIAQPQHF.